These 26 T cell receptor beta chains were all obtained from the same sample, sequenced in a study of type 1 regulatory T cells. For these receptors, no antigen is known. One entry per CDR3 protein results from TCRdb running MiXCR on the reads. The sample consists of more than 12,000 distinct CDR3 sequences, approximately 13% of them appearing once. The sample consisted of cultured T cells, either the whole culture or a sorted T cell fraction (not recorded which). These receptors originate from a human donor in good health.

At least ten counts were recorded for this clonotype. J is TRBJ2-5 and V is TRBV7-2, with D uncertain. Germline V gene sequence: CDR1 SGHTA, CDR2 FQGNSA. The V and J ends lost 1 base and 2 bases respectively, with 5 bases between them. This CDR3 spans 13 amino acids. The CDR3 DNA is TGTGCCAGCAGCTTAGTCCAGCAAGAGACCCAGTACTTC. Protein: CASSLVQQETQYF.

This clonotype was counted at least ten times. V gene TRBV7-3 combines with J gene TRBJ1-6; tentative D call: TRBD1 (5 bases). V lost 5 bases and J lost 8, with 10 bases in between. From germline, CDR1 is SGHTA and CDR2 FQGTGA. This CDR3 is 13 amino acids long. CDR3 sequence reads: CASSRGGDSPLHF. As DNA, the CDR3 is TGTGCCAGCAGCCGTGGGGGGGATTCACCCCTCCACTTT.

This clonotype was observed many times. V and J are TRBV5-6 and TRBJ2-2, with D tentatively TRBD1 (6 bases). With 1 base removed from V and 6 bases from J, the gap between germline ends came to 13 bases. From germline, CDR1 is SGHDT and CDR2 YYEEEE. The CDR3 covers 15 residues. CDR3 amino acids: CASSLFLGAAGELFF. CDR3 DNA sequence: TGTGCCAGCAGCTTGTTTCTGGGGGCAGCCGGGGAGCTGTTTTTT.

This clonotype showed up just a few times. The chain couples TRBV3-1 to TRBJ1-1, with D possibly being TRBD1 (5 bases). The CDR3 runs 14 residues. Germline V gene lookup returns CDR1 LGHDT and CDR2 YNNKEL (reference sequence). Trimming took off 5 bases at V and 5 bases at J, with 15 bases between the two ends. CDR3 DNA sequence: TGTGCCAGCAGCACCCGGACCGGGGGGACTGAAGCTTTCTTT. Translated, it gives CASSTRTGGTEAFF.

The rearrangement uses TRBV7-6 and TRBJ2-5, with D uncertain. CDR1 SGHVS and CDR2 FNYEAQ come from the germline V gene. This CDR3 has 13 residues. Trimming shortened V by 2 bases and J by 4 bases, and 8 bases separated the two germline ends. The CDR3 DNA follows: TGTGCCAGCAGCTTAATAGGCGCAGAGACCCAGTACTTC. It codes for CASSLIGAETQYF.

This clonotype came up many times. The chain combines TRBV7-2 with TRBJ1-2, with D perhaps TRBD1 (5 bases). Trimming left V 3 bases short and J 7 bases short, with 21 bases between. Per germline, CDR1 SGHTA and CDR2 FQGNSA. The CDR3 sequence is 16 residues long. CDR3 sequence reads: CASSLTGGGIAGGYTF. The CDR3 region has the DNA TGTGCCAGCAGCTTGACCGGGGGGGGAATCGCGGGTGGCTACACCTTC. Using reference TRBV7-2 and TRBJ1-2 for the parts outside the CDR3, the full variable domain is GAGVSQSPSNKVTEKGKDVELRCDPISGHTALYWYRQSLGQGLEFLIYFQGNSAPDKSGLPSDRFSAERTGGSVSTLTIQRTQQEDSAVYLCASSLTGGGIAGGYTFGSGTRLTVV.

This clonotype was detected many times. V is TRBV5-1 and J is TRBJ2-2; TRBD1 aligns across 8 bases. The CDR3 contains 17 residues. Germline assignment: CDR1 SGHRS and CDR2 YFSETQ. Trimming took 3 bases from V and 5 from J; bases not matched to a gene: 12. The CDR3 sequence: CASSYGTGTKRTGELFF. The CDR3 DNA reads TGCGCCAGCAGCTACGGGACAGGTACTAAGAGAACCGGGGAGCTGTTTTTT.

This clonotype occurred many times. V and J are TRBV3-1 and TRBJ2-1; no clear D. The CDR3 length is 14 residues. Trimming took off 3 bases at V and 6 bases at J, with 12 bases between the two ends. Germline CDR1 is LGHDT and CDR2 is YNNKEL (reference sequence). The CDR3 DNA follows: TGTGCCAGCAGCCAGGCTCGTGTGAGCAATGAGCAGTTCTTC. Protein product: CASSQARVSNEQFF.

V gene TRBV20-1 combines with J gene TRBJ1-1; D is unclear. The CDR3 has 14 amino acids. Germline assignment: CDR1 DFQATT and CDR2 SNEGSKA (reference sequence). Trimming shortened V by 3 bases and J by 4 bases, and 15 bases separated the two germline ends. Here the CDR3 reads CSASPAGGGTEAFF. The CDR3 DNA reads TGCAGTGCTAGCCCGGCGGGAGGTGGCACTGAAGCTTTCTTT.

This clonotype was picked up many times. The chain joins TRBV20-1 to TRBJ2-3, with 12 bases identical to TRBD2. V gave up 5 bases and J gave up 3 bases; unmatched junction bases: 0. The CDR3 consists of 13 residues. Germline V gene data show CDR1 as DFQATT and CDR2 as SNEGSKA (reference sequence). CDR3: CSAGTSGTDTQYF. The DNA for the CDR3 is TGCAGTGCTGGGACTAGCGGGACAGATACGCAGTATTTT.

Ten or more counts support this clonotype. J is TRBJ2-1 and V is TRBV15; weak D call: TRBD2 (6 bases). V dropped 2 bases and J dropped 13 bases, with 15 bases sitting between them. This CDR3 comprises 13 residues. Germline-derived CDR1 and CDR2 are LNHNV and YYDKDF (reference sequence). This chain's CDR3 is CATSRNRDFSQFF. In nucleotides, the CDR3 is TGTGCCACCAGCAGAAACCGGGACTTTAGCCAGTTCTTC.

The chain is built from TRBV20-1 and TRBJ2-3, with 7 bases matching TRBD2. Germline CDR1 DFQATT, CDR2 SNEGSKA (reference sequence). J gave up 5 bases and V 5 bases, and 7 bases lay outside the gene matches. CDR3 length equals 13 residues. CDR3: CSAVWEGLDTQYF. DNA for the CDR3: TGCAGTGCTGTCTGGGAGGGGTTAGATACGCAGTATTTT.

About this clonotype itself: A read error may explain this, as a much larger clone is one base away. In DNA form, the CDR3 reads TGTGCCAGCAGTTTCCTTAGGGGTGGCGGAAATTACAATGAGCAGTTCTTC. As protein: CASSFLRGGGNYNEQFF. The chain employs TRBV27 and TRBJ2-1; perhaps TRBD1 as D (5 bases). CDR1 and CDR2 from the germline V gene are MNHEY and SMNVEV (reference sequence). The CDR3 is 17 residues long. V dropped 3 bases and J dropped 4 bases, with 19 bases sitting between them.

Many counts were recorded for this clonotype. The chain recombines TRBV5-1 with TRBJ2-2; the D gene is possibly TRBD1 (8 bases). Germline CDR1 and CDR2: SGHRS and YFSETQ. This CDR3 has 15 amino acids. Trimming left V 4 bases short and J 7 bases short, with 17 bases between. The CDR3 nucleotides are TGCGCCAGCAGCCTCCGGACAGGGAGGGACGGGGAGCTGTTTTTT. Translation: CASSLRTGRDGELFF.

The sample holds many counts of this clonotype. CDR3 loop: CASSLWLAGDYNEQFF. CDR3 coding DNA: TGCGCCAGCAGCTTGTGGCTAGCGGGAGACTACAATGAGCAGTTCTTC. This chain joins TRBV5-1 and TRBJ2-1; 10 nucleotides agree with TRBD2. Per the germline V gene, CDR1 is SGHRS and CDR2 is YFSETQ. V lost 1 base and J lost 3; bases outside the gene matches: 4. The CDR3 is 16 residues long.

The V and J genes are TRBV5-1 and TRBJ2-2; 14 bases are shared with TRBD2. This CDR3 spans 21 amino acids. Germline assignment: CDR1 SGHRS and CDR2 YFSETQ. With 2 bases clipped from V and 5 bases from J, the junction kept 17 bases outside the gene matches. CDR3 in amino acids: CASSFFPRTGTSGSGTGELFF. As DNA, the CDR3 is TGCGCCAGCAGCTTTTTCCCCCGGACAGGGACTAGCGGGAGCGGTACCGGGGAGCTGTTTTTT. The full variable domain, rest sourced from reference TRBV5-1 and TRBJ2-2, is KAGVTQTPRYLIKTRGQQVTLSCSPISGHRSVSWYQQTPGQGLQFLFEYFSETQRNKGNFPGRFSGRQFSNSRSEMNVSTLELGDSALYLCASSFFPRTGTSGSGTGELFFGEGSRLTVL.

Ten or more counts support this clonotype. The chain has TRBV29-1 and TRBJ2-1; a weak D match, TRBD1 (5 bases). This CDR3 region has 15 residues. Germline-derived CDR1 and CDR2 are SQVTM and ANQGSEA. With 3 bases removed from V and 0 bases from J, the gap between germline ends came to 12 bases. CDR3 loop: CSVDGHQNSYNEQFF. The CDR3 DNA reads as TGCAGCGTTGATGGACACCAGAACTCCTACAATGAGCAGTTCTTC.

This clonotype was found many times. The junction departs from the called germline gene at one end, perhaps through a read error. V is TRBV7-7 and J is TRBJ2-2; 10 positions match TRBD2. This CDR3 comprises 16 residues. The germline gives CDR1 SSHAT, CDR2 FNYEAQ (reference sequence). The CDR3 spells CASSQLAGSNTGELFF. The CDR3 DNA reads TGTGCTAGCAGCCAACTAGCGGGATCGAACACCGGGGAGCTGTTTTTT.

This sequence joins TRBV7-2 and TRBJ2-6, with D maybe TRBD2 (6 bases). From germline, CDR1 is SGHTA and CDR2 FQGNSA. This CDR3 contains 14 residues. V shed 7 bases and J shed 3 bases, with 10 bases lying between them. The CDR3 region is CASTWGGGANVLTF. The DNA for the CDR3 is TGTGCCAGCACCTGGGGAGGTGGGGCCAACGTCCTGACTTTC.

The CDR3 DNA reads TGTGCCACCAGCGGGGAGAGACTAGGCAACCAAGAGACCCAGTACTTC. This translates into CATSGERLGNQETQYF. The rearrangement joins TRBV15 to TRBJ2-5, with TRBD2 as a possible D gene (6 bases). CDR3 length equals 16 residues. Germline V gene lookup returns CDR1 LNHNV and CDR2 YYDKDF (reference sequence). Trimming removed 5 bases from V and 0 bases from J, with 16 bases in between. The variable domain in full, completed from reference TRBV15 and TRBJ2-5, reads DAMVIQNPRYQVTQFGKPVTLSCSQTLNHNVMYWYQQKSSQAPKLLFHYYDKDFNNEADTPDNFQSRRPNTSFCFLDIRSPGLGDTAMYLCATSGERLGNQETQYFGPGTRLLVL.

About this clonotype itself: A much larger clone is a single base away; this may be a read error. This chain's CDR3 is CANSLLAGTQYF. The CDR3 nucleotides read TGTGCCAACAGTTTACTAGCGGGGACGCAGTATTTT. The chain links TRBV6-2 or TRBV6-3 to TRBJ2-3; 10 nucleotides align to TRBD2. The CDR3 contains 12 residues. Germline V gene lookup returns CDR1 MNHEY and CDR2 SVGEGT.

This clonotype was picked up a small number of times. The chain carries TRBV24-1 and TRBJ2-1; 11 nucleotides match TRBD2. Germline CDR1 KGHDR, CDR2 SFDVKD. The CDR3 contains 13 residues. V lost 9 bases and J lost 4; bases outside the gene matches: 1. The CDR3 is CATGTSGYNEQFF. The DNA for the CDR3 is TGTGCCACCGGGACTAGCGGATACAATGAGCAGTTCTTC.

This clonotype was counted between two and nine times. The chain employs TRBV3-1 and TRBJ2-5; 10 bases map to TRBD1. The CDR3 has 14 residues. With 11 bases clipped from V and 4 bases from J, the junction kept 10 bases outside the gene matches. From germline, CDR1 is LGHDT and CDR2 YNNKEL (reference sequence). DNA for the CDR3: TGTGCCGGTAGTTACCGGGACAGGGGAGAGACCCAGTACTTC. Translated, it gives CAGSYRDRGETQYF.

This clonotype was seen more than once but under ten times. The CDR3, as DNA: TGTGCCAGCTCACTCAGGGGGCCCTACAATGAGCAGTTCTTC. It yields the protein CASSLRGPYNEQFF. The rearrangement uses TRBV18 and TRBJ2-1; TRBD1 matches at 8 bases. Trimming took 4 bases from V and 2 from J; bases not matched to a gene: 1. Germline CDR1 reads KGHSH; CDR2 reads LQKENI. The CDR3 has 14 amino acids.

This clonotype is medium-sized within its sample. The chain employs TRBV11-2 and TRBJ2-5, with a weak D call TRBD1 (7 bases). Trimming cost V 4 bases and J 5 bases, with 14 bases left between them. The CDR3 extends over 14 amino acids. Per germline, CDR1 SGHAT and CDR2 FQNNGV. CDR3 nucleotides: TGTGCCAGCAGCTCTCAGGGGGGCCGGGAGACCCAGTACTTC. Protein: CASSSQGGRETQYF.

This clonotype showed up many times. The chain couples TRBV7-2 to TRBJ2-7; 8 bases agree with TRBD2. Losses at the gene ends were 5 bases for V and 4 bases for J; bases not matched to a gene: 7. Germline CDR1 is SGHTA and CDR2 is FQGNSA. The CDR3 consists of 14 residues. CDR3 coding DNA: TGTGCCAGCAGCCCCACTAGCGGACCTTACGAGCAGTACTTC. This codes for CASSPTSGPYEQYF.